This T cell receptor beta chain was recorded in a study of molecular identifiers for immune sequencing clone quantification. This clonotype was found a few times. Antigen specificity is unknown. TCRdb called the PCR reads again in MiXCR, with one record for every CDR3 protein. The table includes tens of thousands of distinct CDR3 sequences, approximately 19% detected once. Study-wide results and caveats: In naive cells, clones above 20 RNA copies held under 1% of molecules, whereas in effector cells they held over 98%.

Trimming shortened V by 5 bases and J by 0 bases, and 20 bases separated the two germline ends. The CDR3 length is 16 residues. Germline-derived CDR1 and CDR2 are DFQATT and SNEGSKA (reference sequence). The V gene is TRBV20-1, the J gene TRBJ2-7, with TRBD1 as a possible D gene (6 bases). The sample comprised naive CD8+ T cells from blood, with Jurkat cell RNA spiked in. Subset indicated: FACS-sorted CD8+CD4-CCR7+CD45RA+ naive T cells. This receptor was identified in a human donor in good health. Some libraries in this study had Jurkat cell RNA spiked in. In DNA, the CDR3 is TGCAGTGCTCTAGAGTTATTAGAGGGGGACTCCTACGAGCAGTACTTC. It yields the protein CSALELLEGDSYEQYF.